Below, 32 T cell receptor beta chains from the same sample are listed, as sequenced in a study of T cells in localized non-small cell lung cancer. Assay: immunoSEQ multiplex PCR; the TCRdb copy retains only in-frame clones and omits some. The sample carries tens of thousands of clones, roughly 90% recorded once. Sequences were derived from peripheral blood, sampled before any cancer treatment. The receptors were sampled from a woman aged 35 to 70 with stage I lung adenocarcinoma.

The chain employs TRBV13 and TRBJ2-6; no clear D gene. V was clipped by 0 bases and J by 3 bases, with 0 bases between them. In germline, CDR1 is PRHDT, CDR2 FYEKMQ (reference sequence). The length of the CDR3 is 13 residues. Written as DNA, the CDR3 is TGTGCCAGCAGCTTAGGTGGGGCCAACGTCCTGACTTTC. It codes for CASSLGGANVLTF.

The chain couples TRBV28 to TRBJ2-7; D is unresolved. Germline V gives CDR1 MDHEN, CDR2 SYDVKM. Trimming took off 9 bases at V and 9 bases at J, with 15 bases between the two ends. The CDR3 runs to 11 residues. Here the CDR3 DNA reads TGTGCCAGTGGTTCTACCATGGGGCAGTACTTC. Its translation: CASGSTMGQYF.

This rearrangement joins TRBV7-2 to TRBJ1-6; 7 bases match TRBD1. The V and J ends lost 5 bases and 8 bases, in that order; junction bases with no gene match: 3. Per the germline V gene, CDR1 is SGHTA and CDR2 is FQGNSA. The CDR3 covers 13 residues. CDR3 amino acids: CASSTQGDSPLHF. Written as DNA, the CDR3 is TGTGCCAGCAGCACCCAGGGGGATTCACCCCTCCACTTT.

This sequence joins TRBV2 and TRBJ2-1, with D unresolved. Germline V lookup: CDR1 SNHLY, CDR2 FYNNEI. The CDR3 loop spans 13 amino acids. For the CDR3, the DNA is TGTGTCAGTAAGGGTGTCCCGTACAATGAGCAGTTCTTC. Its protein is CVSKGVPYNEQFF.

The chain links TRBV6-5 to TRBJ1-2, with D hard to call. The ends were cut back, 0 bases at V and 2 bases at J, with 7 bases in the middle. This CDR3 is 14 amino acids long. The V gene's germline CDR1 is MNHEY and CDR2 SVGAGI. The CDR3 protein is CASSYSSLNYGYTF. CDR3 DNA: TGTGCCAGCAGTTACTCAAGCCTCAACTATGGCTACACCTTC.

The CDR3 region is CASSAAGGNYEQYF. As DNA, the CDR3 is TGTGCCAGCAGTGCGGCAGGGGGCAACTACGAGCAGTACTTC. The chain employs TRBV2 and TRBJ2-7; 8 nucleotides agree with TRBD1. Unmatched junction bases numbered 5, after V lost 4 bases and J lost 3 bases. The CDR3 runs to 14 residues. The germline CDR1 and CDR2 sequences are SNHLY and FYNNEI. Full variable domain (rest looked up from reference TRBV2 and TRBJ2-7): EPEVTQTPSHQVTQMGQEVILRCVPISNHLYFYWYRQILGQKVEFLVSFYNNEISEKSEIFDDQFSVERPDGSNFTLKIRSTKLEDSAMYFCASSAAGGNYEQYFGPGTRLTVT.

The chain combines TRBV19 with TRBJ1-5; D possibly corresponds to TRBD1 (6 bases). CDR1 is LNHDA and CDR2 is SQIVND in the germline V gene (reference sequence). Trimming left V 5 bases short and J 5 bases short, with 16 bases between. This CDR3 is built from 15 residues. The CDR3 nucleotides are TGTGCCAGTAGTGAAAAGATCCAGGGGTATCAGCCCCAGCATTTT. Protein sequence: CASSEKIQGYQPQHF.

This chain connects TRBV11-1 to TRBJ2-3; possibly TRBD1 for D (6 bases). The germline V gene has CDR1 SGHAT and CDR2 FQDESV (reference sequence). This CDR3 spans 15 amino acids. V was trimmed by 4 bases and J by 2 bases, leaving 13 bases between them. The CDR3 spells CASSSSGAPTDTQYF. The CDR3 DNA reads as TGTGCCAGCAGCTCTTCAGGGGCCCCCACAGATACGCAGTATTTT.

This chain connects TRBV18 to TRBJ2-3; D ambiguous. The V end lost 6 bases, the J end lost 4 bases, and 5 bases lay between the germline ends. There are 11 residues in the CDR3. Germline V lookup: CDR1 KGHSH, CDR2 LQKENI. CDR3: CASSHPDTQYF. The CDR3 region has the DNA TGTGCCAGCTCTCACCCAGATACGCAGTATTTT.

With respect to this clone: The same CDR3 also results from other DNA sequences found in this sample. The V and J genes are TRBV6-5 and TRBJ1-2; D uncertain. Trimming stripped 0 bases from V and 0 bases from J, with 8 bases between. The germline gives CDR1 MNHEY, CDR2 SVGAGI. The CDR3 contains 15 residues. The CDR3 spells CASSYSGRTNYGYTF. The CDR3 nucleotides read TGTGCCAGCAGTTACTCCGGCAGGACTAACTATGGCTACACCTTC.

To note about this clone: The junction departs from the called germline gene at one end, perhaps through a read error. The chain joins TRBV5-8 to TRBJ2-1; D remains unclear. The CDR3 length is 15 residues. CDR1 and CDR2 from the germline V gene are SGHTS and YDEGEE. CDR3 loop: CANSDGAARYNEQFF. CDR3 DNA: TGTGCCAACAGCGACGGCGCGGCTCGGTACAATGAGCAGTTCTTC.

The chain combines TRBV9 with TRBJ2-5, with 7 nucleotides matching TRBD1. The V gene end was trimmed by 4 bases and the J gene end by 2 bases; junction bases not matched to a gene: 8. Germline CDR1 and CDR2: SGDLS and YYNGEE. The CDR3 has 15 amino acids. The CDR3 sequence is CASSQGQYLQETQYF. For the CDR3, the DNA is TGTGCCAGCAGCCAGGGACAGTATCTACAAGAGACCCAGTACTTC.

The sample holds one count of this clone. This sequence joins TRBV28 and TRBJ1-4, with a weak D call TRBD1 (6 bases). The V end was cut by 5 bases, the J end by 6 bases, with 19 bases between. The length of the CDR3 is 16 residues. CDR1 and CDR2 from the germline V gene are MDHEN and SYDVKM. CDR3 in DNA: TGTGCCAGCAGTCGAGCGGACAGTTCAACCCATGAAAAACTGTTTTTT. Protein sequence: CASSRADSSTHEKLFF.

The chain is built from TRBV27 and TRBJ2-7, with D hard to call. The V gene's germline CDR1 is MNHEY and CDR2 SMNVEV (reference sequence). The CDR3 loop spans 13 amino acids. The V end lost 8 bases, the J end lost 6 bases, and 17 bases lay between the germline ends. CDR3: CASRLAIPGEQYF. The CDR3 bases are TGTGCCAGCCGCCTTGCGATTCCGGGCGAGCAGTACTTC.

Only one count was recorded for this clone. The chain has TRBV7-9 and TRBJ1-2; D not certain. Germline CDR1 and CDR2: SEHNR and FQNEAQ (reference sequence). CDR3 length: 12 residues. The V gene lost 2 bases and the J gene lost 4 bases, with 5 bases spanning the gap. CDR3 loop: CASSLRRYGYTF. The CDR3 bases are TGTGCCAGCAGCTTACGGCGCTATGGCTACACCTTC.

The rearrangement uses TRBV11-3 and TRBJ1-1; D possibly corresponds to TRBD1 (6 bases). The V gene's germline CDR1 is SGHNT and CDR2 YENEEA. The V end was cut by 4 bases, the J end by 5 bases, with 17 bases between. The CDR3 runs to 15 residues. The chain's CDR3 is CASSSSTGRKTEAFF. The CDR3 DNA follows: TGTGCCAGCAGCTCGTCTACAGGGAGGAAGACTGAAGCTTTCTTT.

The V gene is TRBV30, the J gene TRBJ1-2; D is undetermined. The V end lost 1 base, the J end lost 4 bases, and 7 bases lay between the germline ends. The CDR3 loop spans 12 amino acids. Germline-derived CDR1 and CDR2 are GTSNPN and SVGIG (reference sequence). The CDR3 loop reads CAWSGAVYGYTF. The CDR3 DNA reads TGTGCCTGGAGTGGTGCGGTCTATGGCTACACCTTC.

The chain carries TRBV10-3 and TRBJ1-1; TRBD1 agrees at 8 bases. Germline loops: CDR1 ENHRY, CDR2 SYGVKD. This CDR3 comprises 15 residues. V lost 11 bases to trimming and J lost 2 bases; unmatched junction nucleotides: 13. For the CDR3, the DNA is TGTGCCGCATCGGGGCAGGGGGCAAGCAACACTGAAGCTTTCTTT. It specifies CAASGQGASNTEAFF.

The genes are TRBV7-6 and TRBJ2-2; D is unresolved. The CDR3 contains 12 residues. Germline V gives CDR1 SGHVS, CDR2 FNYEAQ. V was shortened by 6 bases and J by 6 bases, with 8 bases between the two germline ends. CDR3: CASRRIAGELFF. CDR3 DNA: TGTGCCAGCAGAAGAATCGCCGGGGAGCTGTTTTTT. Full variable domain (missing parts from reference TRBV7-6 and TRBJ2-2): GAGVSQSPRYKVTKRGQDVALRCDPISGHVSLYWYRQALGQGPEFLTYFNYEAQQDKSGLPNDRFSAERPEGSISTLTIQRTEQRDSAMYRCASRRIAGELFFGEGSRLTVL.

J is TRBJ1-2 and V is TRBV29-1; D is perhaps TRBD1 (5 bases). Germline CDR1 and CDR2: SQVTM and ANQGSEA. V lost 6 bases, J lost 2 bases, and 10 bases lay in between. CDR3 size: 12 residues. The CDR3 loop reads CSVGLYNYGYTF. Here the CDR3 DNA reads TGCAGCGTGGGACTTTACAACTATGGCTACACCTTC.

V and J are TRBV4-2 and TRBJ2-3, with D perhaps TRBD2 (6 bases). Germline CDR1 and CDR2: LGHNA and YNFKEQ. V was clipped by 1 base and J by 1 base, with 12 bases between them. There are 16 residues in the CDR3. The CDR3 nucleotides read TGTGCCAGCAGCCAAGCGGGAGTTCGAGGCACAGATACGCAGTATTTT. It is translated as CASSQAGVRGTDTQYF.

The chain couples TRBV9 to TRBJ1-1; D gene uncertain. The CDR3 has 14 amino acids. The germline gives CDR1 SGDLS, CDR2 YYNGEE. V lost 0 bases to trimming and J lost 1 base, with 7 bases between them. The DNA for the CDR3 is TGTGCCAGCAGCGTAGCGTGGGGGAACACTGAAGCTTTCTTT. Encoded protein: CASSVAWGNTEAFF.

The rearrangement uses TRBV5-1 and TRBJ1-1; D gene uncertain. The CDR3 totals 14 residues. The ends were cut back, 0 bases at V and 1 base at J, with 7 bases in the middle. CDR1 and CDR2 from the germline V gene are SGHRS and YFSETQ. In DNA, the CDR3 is TGCGCCAGCAGCTTGGTTCGGGGGAACACTGAAGCTTTCTTT. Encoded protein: CASSLVRGNTEAFF.

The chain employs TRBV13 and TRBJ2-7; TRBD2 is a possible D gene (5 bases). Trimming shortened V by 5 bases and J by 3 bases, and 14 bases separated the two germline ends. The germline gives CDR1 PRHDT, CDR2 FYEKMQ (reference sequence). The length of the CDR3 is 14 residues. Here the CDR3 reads CASSPGGRSYEQYF. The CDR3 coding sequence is TGTGCCAGCAGCCCCGGAGGTAGGAGCTACGAGCAGTACTTC.

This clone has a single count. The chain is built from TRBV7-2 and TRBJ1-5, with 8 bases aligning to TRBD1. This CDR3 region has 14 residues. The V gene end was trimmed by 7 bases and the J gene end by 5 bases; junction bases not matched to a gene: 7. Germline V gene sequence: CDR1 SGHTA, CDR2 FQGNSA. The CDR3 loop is CASTTGTGDQPQHF. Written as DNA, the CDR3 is TGTGCCAGCACCACCGGGACAGGTGATCAGCCCCAGCATTTT.

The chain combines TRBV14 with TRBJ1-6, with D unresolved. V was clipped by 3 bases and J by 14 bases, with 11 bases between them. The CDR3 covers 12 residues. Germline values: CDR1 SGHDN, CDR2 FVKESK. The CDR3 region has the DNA TGTGCCAGCAGCCATCAAAAAAATGCCCTCCACTTT. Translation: CASSHQKNALHF.

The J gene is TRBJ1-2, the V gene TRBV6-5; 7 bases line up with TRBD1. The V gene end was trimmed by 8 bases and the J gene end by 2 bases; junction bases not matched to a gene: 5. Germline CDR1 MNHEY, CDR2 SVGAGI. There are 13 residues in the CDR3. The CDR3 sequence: CASAPGQNYGYTF. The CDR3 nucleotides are TGTGCCAGCGCCCCGGGACAGAACTATGGCTACACCTTC.

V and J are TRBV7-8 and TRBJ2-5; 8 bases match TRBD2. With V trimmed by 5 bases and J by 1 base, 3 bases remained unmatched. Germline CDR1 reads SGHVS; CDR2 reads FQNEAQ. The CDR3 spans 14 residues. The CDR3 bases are TGTGCCAGCAGCATTAGCGGGACCCAAGAGACCCAGTACTTC. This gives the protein CASSISGTQETQYF.

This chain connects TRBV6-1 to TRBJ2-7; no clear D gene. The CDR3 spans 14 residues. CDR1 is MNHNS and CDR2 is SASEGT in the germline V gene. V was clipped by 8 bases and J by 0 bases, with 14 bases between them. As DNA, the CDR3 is TGTGCCAGCCATGGGTCTTGGGGCTCCTACGAGCAGTACTTC. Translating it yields CASHGSWGSYEQYF.

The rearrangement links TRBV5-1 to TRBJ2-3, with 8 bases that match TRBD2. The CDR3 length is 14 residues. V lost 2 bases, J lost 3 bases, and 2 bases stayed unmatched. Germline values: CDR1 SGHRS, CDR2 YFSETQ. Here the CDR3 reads CASSFREGTDTQYF. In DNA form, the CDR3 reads TGCGCCAGCAGCTTCCGGGAGGGGACAGATACGCAGTATTTT.

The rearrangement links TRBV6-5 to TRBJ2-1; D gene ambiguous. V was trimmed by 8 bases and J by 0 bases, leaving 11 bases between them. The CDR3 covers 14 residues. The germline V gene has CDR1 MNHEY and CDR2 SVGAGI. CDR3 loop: CASDTPFSYNEQFF. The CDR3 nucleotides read TGTGCCAGCGATACTCCATTCTCCTACAATGAGCAGTTCTTC.

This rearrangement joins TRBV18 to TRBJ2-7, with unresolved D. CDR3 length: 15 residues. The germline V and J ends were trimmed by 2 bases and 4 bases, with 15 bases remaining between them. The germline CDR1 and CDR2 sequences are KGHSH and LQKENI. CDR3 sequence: CASSPEAYGGYEQYF. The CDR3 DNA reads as TGTGCCAGCTCACCAGAGGCATATGGTGGGTACGAGCAGTACTTC.